This TCR beta chain was obtained from a study of T cell repertoires in cytomegalovirus infection. For the study at large: In the study, CMV epitopes included recently identified HLA-C-restricted and well-studied HLA-B-restricted ones. Both CMV infection and a matching HLA type were indicated by public TCR beta signatures. Study results and caveats: Cumulative public TCR beta family frequency identified CMV carriers with the relevant HLA. HLA-C-restricted CMV-specific TCR beta clonotypes were dominant in the ex vivo response.

Comment on this clonotype: Its cognate antigen is unknown.

TCRdb passed the reads through MiXCR, listing each CDR3 protein once. The sample consists of roughly 280,000 distinct CDR3 sequences, 20% to 25% of them appearing once. The CDR3 consists of 13 residues. The germline V and J ends were trimmed by 6 bases and 5 bases, with 14 bases remaining between them. In germline, CDR1 is SNHLY, CDR2 FYNNEI. This chain uses TRBV2 with TRBJ2-7; unclear D gene. The starting material was cultured PBMCs, obtained from culture after CMV antigen stimulation. This TCR was sampled from a human donor in good health (CMV status not recorded). Some clones in this sample may be carry-over from other donors' samples. The CDR3 sequence: CASRKDGRDEQYV. In nucleotides, the CDR3 is TGTGCCAGCAGAAAGGACGGAAGGGACGAGCAGTACGTC.